A single sample is the source of the 6 T cell receptor beta chains below, sequenced in a study of post-analysis software for immune sequencing data. Overall study results and limits: Patients used about 5 TRBV segments, including TRBV5-6, TRBV5-1 and TRBV20-1, more often than controls.

These TCRs' antigens remain unknown. Carried by the TCR beta cDNA libraries were unique molecular identifiers. TCRdb used MiXCR to reprocess the PCR reads, holding one entry per CDR3 protein. The data show around 400,000 distinct CDR3 sequences, less than 40% seen once. Sequenced input: blood. These receptors originate from a girl aged 5-17 years with multiple sclerosis.

This chain joins TRBV9 and TRBJ2-6; no firm D call. The CDR3 has 15 amino acids. The germline V gene encodes CDR1 SGDLS and CDR2 YYNGEE. The V and J ends lost 3 bases and 5 bases respectively, with 12 bases between them. CDR3 amino acids: CASSAATGRANVLTF. The CDR3 coding sequence is TGTGCCAGCAGCGCCGCGACTGGGAGGGCCAACGTCCTGACTTTC.

For this clonotype: The conserved phenylalanine or tryptophan normally closing the CDR3 is absent here, so this likely arose from a read error. The chain links TRBV6-5 to TRBJ1-1; D is unclear. CDR3 length: 13 residues. CDR1 and CDR2 (germline): MNHEY, SVGAGI. Trimming took 0 bases from V and 2 from J, leaving 4 bases between them. The CDR3 loop reads CASSYSTNTEAFC. The CDR3 bases are TGTGCCAGCAGTTACTCAACCAACACTGAAGCTTTCTGT.

The chain is built from TRBV10-3 and TRBJ2-5; TRBD2 agrees at 9 bases. The CDR3 contains 14 residues. Germline lookup yields CDR1 ENHRY and CDR2 SYGVKD. The junction had 2 bases not matched to a gene; V was cut back by 6 bases and J by 0 bases. In nucleotides, the CDR3 is TGTGCCATCAGCGTAGCGGGGGACCAAGAGACCCAGTACTTC. The encoded protein is CAISVAGDQETQYF.

The chain employs TRBV14 and TRBJ2-5; no definite D call. Deletions cut 4 bases from V and 4 bases from J, with 10 bases between. This CDR3 is 13 amino acids long. Per the germline V gene, CDR1 is SGHDN and CDR2 is FVKESK. For the CDR3, the DNA is TGTGCCAGCAGCCGTATTGTGGGAGAGACCCAGTACTTC. Its translation: CASSRIVGETQYF.

The V and J genes are TRBV4-3 and TRBJ2-5; possibly TRBD1 or TRBD2 for D (5 bases each). Deletions cut 3 bases from V and 5 bases from J, with 13 bases between. The CDR3 runs to 14 residues. Germline V gives CDR1 LGHNA, CDR2 YSLEER. Written as DNA, the CDR3 is TGCGCCAGCAGCCAGAGGGACCGTAGGGAGACCCAGTACTTC. It codes for CASSQRDRRETQYF.

This clonotype was counted between two and nine times. The chain recombines TRBV7-2 with TRBJ2-7, with 8 bases that match TRBD2. With V trimmed by 1 base and J by 2 bases, 4 bases remained unmatched. There are 15 residues in the CDR3. Germline CDR1 is SGHTA and CDR2 is FQGNSA. The CDR3 bases are TGTGCCAGCAGCTTAGTTAGCGGGGACACCTACGAGCAGTACTTC. Its translation: CASSLVSGDTYEQYF.